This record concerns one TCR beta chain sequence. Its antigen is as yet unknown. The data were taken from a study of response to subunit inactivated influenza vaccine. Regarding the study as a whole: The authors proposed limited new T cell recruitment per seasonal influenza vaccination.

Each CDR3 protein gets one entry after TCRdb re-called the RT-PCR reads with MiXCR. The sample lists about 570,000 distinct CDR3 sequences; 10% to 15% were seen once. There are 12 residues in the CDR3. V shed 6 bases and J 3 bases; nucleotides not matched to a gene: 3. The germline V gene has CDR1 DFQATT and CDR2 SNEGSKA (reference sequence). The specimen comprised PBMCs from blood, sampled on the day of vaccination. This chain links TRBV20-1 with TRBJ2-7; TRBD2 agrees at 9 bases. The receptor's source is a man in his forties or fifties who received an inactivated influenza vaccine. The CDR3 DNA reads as TGCAGTGCCCCGACTAGCGGCTACGAGCAGTACTTC. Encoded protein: CSAPTSGYEQYF.